The clone carrying this T cell receptor (beta chain) was recorded a few times. Its antigen is unknown. TCRdb analysed the RT-PCR reads with MiXCR anew, one entry per CDR3 protein. This sample carries about 610,000 distinct CDR3 sequences, 14% of them seen once, and the ten largest clones take around 10%. This sample was included in a study of response to subunit inactivated influenza vaccine. Study-wide results and limits: The authors suggested that every seasonal influenza vaccination recruits few new T cells.

After removal of 5 bases from V and 5 bases from J, the junction contained 11 bases not matched to a gene. From germline, CDR1 is SEHNR and CDR2 FQNEAQ (reference sequence). This CDR3 is 15 amino acids long. The sample here was PBMCs from blood, taken roughly 12 days after vaccination. The sequence was collected from a man aged 50-60 years who received an inactivated influenza vaccine. The J gene is TRBJ1-1, the V gene TRBV7-9; 7 nucleotides align to TRBD1. CDR3 DNA sequence: TGTGCCAGCAGCAGCCAGACAGGGAAGAGGACTGAAGCTTTCTTT. Translated: CASSSQTGKRTEAFF.